These T cell receptor beta chains were read from a single sample in a study of blood T cell repertoires in COVID-19. Sequenced by immunoSEQ multiplex PCR; TCRdb stores in-frame clones only, minus some. In the table there are 200,000 or so clones, just over 85% of which are singletons. The sequenced sample was PBMCs or T cells enriched from blood (not recorded which). Source of these receptors: a middle-aged woman with acute COVID-19. The CDR3 runs from the conserved cysteine through the conserved F or W. The order of the fields is V gene, D gene, clone size, J gene, CDR3 DNA, CDR3 protein. A D gene is named only where the DNA matches it firmly. Clone sizes are given selectively: once, few, many, or a class where the clone is expanded.

V gene: TRBV7-9
D gene: -
clone size: -
J gene: TRBJ2-2
CDR3 DNA: TGTGCCAGCAGCCCGCGACAGGCAGGGACCGGGGAGCTGTTTTTT
CDR3 protein: CASSPRQAGTGELFF

V gene: TRBV27
D gene: TRBD2
clone size: -
J gene: TRBJ2-2
CDR3 DNA: TGCCGCGACCGGGAGGGGGGCACCGGGGAGCTGTTTTTT
CDR3 protein: CRDREGGTGELFF

V gene: TRBV6-2/TRBV6-3
D gene: TRBD1
clone size: -
J gene: TRBJ1-4
CDR3 DNA: TGTGCCAGCAGCCCACAACCGGGACAGGAAAGTACAAAACTGTTTTTT
CDR3 protein: CASSPQPGQESTKLFF

V gene: TRBV27
D gene: TRBD2
clone size: -
J gene: TRBJ2-2
CDR3 DNA: TGTGCCAGCAGTTTAGAACCTACGGGAGGGGGTACCGGGGAGCTGTTTTTT
CDR3 protein: CASSLEPTGGGTGELFF

V gene: TRBV2
D gene: -
clone size: few
J gene: TRBJ2-2
CDR3 DNA: TGTGCCAGCAGTATAATAGACACCGGGGAGCTGTTTTTT
CDR3 protein: CASSIIDTGELFF

V gene: TRBV5-1
D gene: -
clone size: -
J gene: TRBJ2-2
CDR3 DNA: TGCGCCAGCAGCGTGGGGTCTGGCATATTGGGGGAGCTGTTTTTT
CDR3 protein: CASSVGSGILGELFF

V gene: TRBV6-1
D gene: -
clone size: -
J gene: TRBJ1-2
CDR3 DNA: TGTGCCAGCAGTGATGCAAGAACTGCTAACTATGGCTACACCTTC
CDR3 protein: CASSDARTANYGYTF

V gene: TRBV27
D gene: -
clone size: -
J gene: TRBJ1-2
CDR3 DNA: TGTGCCAGCAGGCGAGGGGGGGCCTTTAACTATGGCTACACCTTC
CDR3 protein: CASRRGGAFNYGYTF

V gene: TRBV18
D gene: -
clone size: -
J gene: TRBJ2-2
CDR3 DNA: TGTGCCAGCTCACCCCAAGACAGTACCGGGGAGCTGTTTTTT
CDR3 protein: CASSPQDSTGELFF

V gene: TRBV11-2
D gene: TRBD2
clone size: -
J gene: TRBJ2-3
CDR3 DNA: TGTGCCAGCAGCTCGCCACTAGCGGGAGGGTTTGCTAGCACAGATACGCAGTATTTT
CDR3 protein: CASSSPLAGGFASTDTQYF

V gene: TRBV4-2
D gene: TRBD2
clone size: -
J gene: TRBJ2-2
CDR3 DNA: TGTGCCAGCAGCCAAGATCGGACTAGCGGCAACACCGGGGAGCTGTTTTTT
CDR3 protein: CASSQDRTSGNTGELFF

V gene: TRBV24-1
D gene: TRBD1
clone size: once
J gene: TRBJ1-2
CDR3 DNA: TGTGCCACCAGTGAGAATCAACAGGGGGGCTATGGCTACACCTTC
CDR3 protein: CATSENQQGGYGYTF

V gene: TRBV7-9
D gene: TRBD2
clone size: -
J gene: TRBJ2-3
CDR3 DNA: TGTGCCAGCAGCTTTACCCAACTAGCGGGAGAGACAGATACGCAGTATTTT
CDR3 protein: CASSFTQLAGETDTQYF

V gene: TRBV19
D gene: TRBD1
clone size: few
J gene: TRBJ1-5
CDR3 DNA: TGTGCCAGTACCGCTGGGGACAGGAACAATCAGCCCCAGCATTTT
CDR3 protein: CASTAGDRNNQPQHF

V gene: TRBV12-5
D gene: -
clone size: few
J gene: TRBJ2-2
CDR3 DNA: TGTGCTAGGAACCGATCAGGGGTTATGTCTCCCGGGGAGCTGTTTTTT
CDR3 protein: CARNRSGVMSPGELFF

V gene: TRBV27
D gene: TRBD2
clone size: -
J gene: TRBJ2-3
CDR3 DNA: TGTGCCAGCAGTTTACCCTCTCGGGGAGGGCCGGGGACGCAGTATTTT
CDR3 protein: CASSLPSRGGPGTQYF

V gene: TRBV18
D gene: TRBD1
clone size: -
J gene: TRBJ2-5
CDR3 DNA: TGTGCCAGCTCGCAATCCGGGACAGAGCAAGAGACCCAGTACTTC
CDR3 protein: CASSQSGTEQETQYF

V gene: TRBV9
D gene: -
clone size: -
J gene: TRBJ1-3
CDR3 DNA: TGTGCCAGCAGCTCCTCCTCTGGAAACACCATATATTTT
CDR3 protein: CASSSSSGNTIYF

V gene: TRBV15
D gene: TRBD2
clone size: once
J gene: TRBJ2-7
CDR3 DNA: TGTGCCACCAGCATCCGGACTAGCGGGAGATACGAGCAGTACTTC
CDR3 protein: CATSIRTSGRYEQYF

V gene: TRBV7-3
D gene: -
clone size: -
J gene: TRBJ1-2
CDR3 DNA: TGTGCCAGCAGCTTAATGGGGAGAGGTGGCTACACCTTC
CDR3 protein: CASSLMGRGGYTF

V gene: TRBV6-5
D gene: TRBD1
clone size: -
J gene: TRBJ2-1
CDR3 DNA: TGTGCCAGCAGTTACGGGGGACAGACGTACAATGAGCAGTTCTTC
CDR3 protein: CASSYGGQTYNEQFF

V gene: TRBV7-3
D gene: -
clone size: once
J gene: TRBJ2-1
CDR3 DNA: TGTGCCAGCAGCTTTGGGGAGTCTAGACAGTTCTTC
CDR3 protein: CASSFGESRQFF

V gene: TRBV9
D gene: -
clone size: -
J gene: TRBJ1-1
CDR3 DNA: TGTGCCAGCAGCGTAGATCCGTCCGGGAGCACTGAAGCTTTCTTT
CDR3 protein: CASSVDPSGSTEAFF

V gene: TRBV15
D gene: -
clone size: -
J gene: TRBJ1-5
CDR3 DNA: TGTGCCACCAGCAGATCGGGTGGTAGCAATCAGCCCCAGCATTTT
CDR3 protein: CATSRSGGSNQPQHF

V gene: TRBV5-1
D gene: TRBD1
clone size: -
J gene: TRBJ1-1
CDR3 DNA: TGCGCCAGCAGCCTTCAGGGGGACACTGAAGCTTTCTTT
CDR3 protein: CASSLQGDTEAFF

V gene: TRBV7-9
D gene: -
clone size: -
J gene: TRBJ2-1
CDR3 DNA: TGTGCCAGCAGCTTGGGGCAGGAATGGAATGAGCAGTTCTTC
CDR3 protein: CASSLGQEWNEQFF

V gene: TRBV28
D gene: TRBD1
clone size: -
J gene: TRBJ2-7
CDR3 DNA: TGTGCCAGCACCAGGGACAGGGGGCTCTCATCCTACGAGCAGTACTTC
CDR3 protein: CASTRDRGLSSYEQYF

V gene: TRBV28
D gene: -
clone size: -
J gene: TRBJ2-2
CDR3 DNA: TGTGCCAGCAGAATACAGGGAAACACCGGGGAGCTGTTTTTT
CDR3 protein: CASRIQGNTGELFF

V gene: TRBV6-5
D gene: TRBD2
clone size: -
J gene: TRBJ2-1
CDR3 DNA: TGTGCCAGCACCCTAGCGGGAGTCGGTGGTGAGCAGTTCTTC
CDR3 protein: CASTLAGVGGEQFF

V gene: TRBV21-1
D gene: -
clone size: -
J gene: TRBJ2-3
CDR3 DNA: TGTGCCAGCAGCTTCGGGGAAGCGAAGCAGGATACGCAGTATTTT
CDR3 protein: CASSFGEAKQDTQYF

V gene: TRBV27
D gene: TRBD1
clone size: -
J gene: TRBJ1-5
CDR3 DNA: TGTGCCAGCAGTTTATCGCTCTTCCTCTTCCGGGACAGGGGGGCCCAGCCCCAGCATTTT
CDR3 protein: CASSLSLFLFRDRGAQPQHF

V gene: TRBV27
D gene: TRBD2
clone size: -
J gene: TRBJ2-1
CDR3 DNA: TGTGCCAGCAGTCTGGGGACTAGCAGCTCCTACAATGAGCAGTTCTTC
CDR3 protein: CASSLGTSSSYNEQFF

V gene: TRBV5-1
D gene: -
clone size: -
J gene: TRBJ1-1
CDR3 DNA: TGCGCCAGCAGCTTGGAGAGGGAAACTGAAGCTTTCTTT
CDR3 protein: CASSLERETEAFF

V gene: TRBV5-1
D gene: -
clone size: -
J gene: TRBJ2-7
CDR3 DNA: TGCGCCAGCAGCTTGGCAGACAGGCGGAGCTCCTACGAGCAGTACTTC
CDR3 protein: CASSLADRRSSYEQYF

V gene: TRBV7-2
D gene: TRBD2
clone size: -
J gene: TRBJ2-7
CDR3 DNA: TGTGCCAGCAGCTTAGAAGGGGGACTAGCGGGCCTATACGAGCAGTACTTC
CDR3 protein: CASSLEGGLAGLYEQYF

V gene: TRBV4-3
D gene: -
clone size: -
J gene: TRBJ2-7
CDR3 DNA: TGCGCCAGCAGCCAAGAATCACAGTACTCCTACGAGCAGTACTTC
CDR3 protein: CASSQESQYSYEQYF

V gene: TRBV6-6
D gene: -
clone size: few
J gene: TRBJ2-7
CDR3 DNA: TGTGCCAGCAGTCGAAGGGACAAAAACTACGAGCAGTACTTC
CDR3 protein: CASSRRDKNYEQYF

V gene: TRBV11-2
D gene: -
clone size: -
J gene: TRBJ1-5
CDR3 DNA: TGTGCCAGCAGCTCCGGTCAAAATCAGCCCCAGCATTTT
CDR3 protein: CASSSGQNQPQHF

V gene: TRBV25-1
D gene: -
clone size: -
J gene: TRBJ2-3
CDR3 DNA: TGTGCCAGCAGCCGCGGGCTGCCGAGTCGAAATACGCAGTATTTT
CDR3 protein: CASSRGLPSRNTQYF